Listed here are 5 T cell receptor beta chains from one sample, sequenced in a study of PD-1 and CTLA-4 blockade in melanoma. Libraries were prepared by immunoSEQ multiplex PCR; TCRdb keeps only in-frame clonotypes and omits some of them. The table includes around 21,000 clones, around 88% detected once. The source material was CD8+ T cells from peripheral blood, sampled before anti-PD-1 treatment. Source of these receptors: a human donor with melanoma.

This rearrangement joins TRBV19 to TRBJ2-7; a possible D gene is TRBD2 (6 bases). This CDR3 has 13 amino acids. From germline, CDR1 is LNHDA and CDR2 SQIVND (reference sequence). V lost 5 bases and J 3 bases, leaving 11 bases between the germline ends. CDR3 DNA sequence: TGTGCCAGTAGTCCCGTGACTAGCTACGAGCAGTACTTC. It is translated as CASSPVTSYEQYF.

This sequence joins TRBV7-2 and TRBJ1-4, with 9 positions matching TRBD1. Germline CDR1 and CDR2: SGHTA and FQGNSA. This CDR3 is built from 14 residues. J lost 7 bases, V lost 5 bases, and 5 bases had no gene match. DNA of the CDR3: TGTGCCAGCAGCGGGACAGGGCGGGGTGAAAAACTGTTTTTT. Residues: CASSGTGRGEKLFF.

The chain links TRBV3-1 (or the pseudogene TRBV3-2) to TRBJ2-1; D unclear. Germline CDR1 LGHDT, CDR2 YNNKEL (reference sequence). V was shortened by 4 bases and J by 6 bases, with 7 bases between the two germline ends. This CDR3 has 12 residues. The CDR3 DNA is TGTGCCAGCAGCCTTGAGTCCAATGAGCAGTTCTTC. This encodes CASSLESNEQFF.

The chain recombines TRBV27 with TRBJ2-2; 10 bases fit TRBD1. The V gene end was trimmed by 4 bases and the J gene end by 8 bases; junction bases not matched to a gene: 13. Germline V gene sequence: CDR1 MNHEY, CDR2 SMNVEV (reference sequence). The CDR3 runs 17 residues. The DNA of the CDR3 is TGTGCCAGCAGTTACGCAGGACAGGGGGGTTTTTCAGGGGAGCTGTTTTTT. Its protein is CASSYAGQGGFSGELFF.

V usage is TRBV7-8 and J usage is TRBJ1-1; D is undetermined. Germline-derived CDR1 and CDR2 are SGHVS and FQNEAQ. The V end lost 5 bases, the J end lost 5 bases, and 18 bases lay between the germline ends. This CDR3 is built from 15 residues. The CDR3 sequence is CASSPEIFADTEAFF. CDR3 coding DNA: TGTGCCAGCAGCCCGGAAATTTTCGCGGATACTGAAGCTTTCTTT.